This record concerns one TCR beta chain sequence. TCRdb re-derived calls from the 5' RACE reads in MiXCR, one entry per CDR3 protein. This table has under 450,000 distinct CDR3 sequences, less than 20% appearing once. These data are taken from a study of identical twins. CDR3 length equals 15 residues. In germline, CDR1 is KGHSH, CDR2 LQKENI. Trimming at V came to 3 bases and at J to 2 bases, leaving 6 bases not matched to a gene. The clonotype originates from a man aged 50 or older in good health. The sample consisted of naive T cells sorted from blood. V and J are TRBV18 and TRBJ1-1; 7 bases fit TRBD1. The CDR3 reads CASSPRQGFNTEAFF. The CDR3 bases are TGTGCCAGCTCACCCCGACAGGGTTTTAACACTGAAGCTTTCTTT.